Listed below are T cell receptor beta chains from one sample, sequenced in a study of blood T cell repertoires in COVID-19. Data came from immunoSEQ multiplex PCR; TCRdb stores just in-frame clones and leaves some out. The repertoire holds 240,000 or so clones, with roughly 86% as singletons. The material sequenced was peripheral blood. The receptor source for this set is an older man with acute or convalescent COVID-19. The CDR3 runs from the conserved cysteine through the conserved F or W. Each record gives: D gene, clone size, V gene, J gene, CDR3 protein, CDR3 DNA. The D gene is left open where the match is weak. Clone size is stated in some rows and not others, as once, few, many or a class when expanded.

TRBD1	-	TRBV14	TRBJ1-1	CASSQQTGVGFYSAAFF	TGTGCCAGCAGCCAACAGACAGGGGTCGGATTTTACAGTGCGGCTTTCTTT
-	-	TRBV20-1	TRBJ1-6	CSASTSFEGSSYNSPLHF	TGCAGTGCTAGTACCTCGTTTGAAGGGAGCTCCTATAATTCACCCCTCCACTTT
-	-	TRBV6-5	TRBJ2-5	CASRYPGQRETQYF	TGTGCCAGCAGATATCCGGGACAAAGGGAGACCCAGTACTTC
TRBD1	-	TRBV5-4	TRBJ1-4	CASSGMGQVNEKLFF	TGTGCCAGCAGCGGAATGGGACAGGTCAATGAAAAACTGTTTTTT
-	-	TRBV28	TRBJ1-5	CASSKGQRGNQPQHF	TGTGCCAGCAGTAAAGGACAGAGGGGCAATCAGCCCCAGCATTTT
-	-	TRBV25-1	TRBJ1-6	CASRAPGLGESPLHF	TGTGCCAGCAGGGCCCCGGGTCTCGGGGAGTCACCCCTCCACTTT
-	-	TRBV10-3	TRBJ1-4	CAISEATGEKLFF	TGTGCCATCAGTGAGGCCACAGGGGAAAAACTGTTTTTT
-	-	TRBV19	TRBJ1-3	CAGTAGGIGNTIYF	TGTGCCGGCACGGCGGGGGGAATTGGAAACACCATATATTTT
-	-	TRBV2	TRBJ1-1	CASSVGGLNTEAFF	TGTGCCAGCAGCGTGGGGGGATTGAACACTGAAGCTTTCTTT
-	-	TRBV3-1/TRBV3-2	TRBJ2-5	CASSQSRETQYF	TGTGCCAGCAGCCAGTCGAGGGAGACCCAGTACTTC
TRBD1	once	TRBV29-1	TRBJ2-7	CSVEGTGGTYEQYF	TGCAGCGTTGAAGGGACAGGGGGCACCTACGAGCAGTACTTC
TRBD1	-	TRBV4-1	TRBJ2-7	CASSQDGGQARDEQYF	TGCGCCAGCAGCCAAGATGGGGGACAGGCAAGGGACGAGCAGTACTTC
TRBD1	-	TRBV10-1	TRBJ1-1	CASSRTGVGTEAFF	TGCGCCAGCAGTCGGACAGGGGTTGGCACTGAAGCTTTCTTT
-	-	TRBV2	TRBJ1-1	CASSANLSGTEAFF	TGTGCCAGCAGTGCCAACTTAAGCGGCACTGAAGCTTTCTTT
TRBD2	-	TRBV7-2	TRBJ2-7	CASSPTSEPYEQYF	TGTGCCAGCAGCCCCACTAGCGAACCCTACGAGCAGTACTTC
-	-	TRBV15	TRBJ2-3	CATSRAAGSGAPQYF	TGTGCCACCAGCAGGGCTGCGGGATCTGGCGCCCCGCAGTATTTT
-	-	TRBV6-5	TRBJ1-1	CASSYSHRQNEAFF	TGTGCCAGCAGTTACTCGCACAGGCAGAATGAAGCTTTCTTT
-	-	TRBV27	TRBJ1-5	CASSLLGSHSNQPQHF	TGTGCCAGCAGTCTACTGGGCAGCCATAGCAATCAGCCCCAGCATTTT
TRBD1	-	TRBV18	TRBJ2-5	CASSSGQLAQETQYF	TGTGCCAGCTCATCGGGACAGCTAGCCCAAGAGACCCAGTACTTC
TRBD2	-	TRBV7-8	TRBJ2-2	CASSPGLAGTGELFF	TGTGCCAGCAGCCCCGGGCTAGCGGGCACCGGGGAGCTGTTTTTT
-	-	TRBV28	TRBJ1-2	CASSRGGGNYGYTF	TGTGCCAGCAGCCGAGGGGGGGGAAACTATGGCTACACCTTC
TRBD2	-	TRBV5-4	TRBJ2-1	CASSLEGSGRREQFF	TGTGCCAGCAGCTTGGAGGGTAGCGGGAGGCGTGAGCAGTTCTTC
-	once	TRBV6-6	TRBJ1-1	CASSYAGIRTEAFF	TGTGCCAGCAGTTACGCGGGAATTAGGACTGAAGCTTTCTTT
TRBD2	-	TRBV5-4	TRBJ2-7	CASSLGAAGGGSYEQYF	TGTGCCAGCAGCTTGGGGGCGGCGGGAGGCGGGTCCTACGAGCAGTACTTC
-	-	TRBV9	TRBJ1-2	CASSVESVNYGYTF	TGTGCCAGCAGCGTAGAATCTGTTAACTATGGCTACACCTTC
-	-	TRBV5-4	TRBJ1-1	CASSLAAGGMNTEAFF	TGTGCCAGCAGCTTGGCCGCCGGCGGCATGAACACTGAAGCTTTCTTT
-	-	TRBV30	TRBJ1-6	CAWRDGGGNEVSPLHF	TGTGCCTGGAGAGATGGGGGGGGTAATGAGGTTTCACCCCTCCACTTT
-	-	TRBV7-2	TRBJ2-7	CASSPRVTYEQYF	TGTGCCAGCAGCCCGAGGGTAACCTACGAGCAGTACTTC
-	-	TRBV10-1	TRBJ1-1	CASSESERTEAFF	TGCGCCAGCAGTGAGTCGGAGAGGACTGAAGCTTTCTTT
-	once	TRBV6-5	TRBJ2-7	CASNTVYEQYF	TGTGCCAGCAACACCGTATACGAGCAGTACTTC
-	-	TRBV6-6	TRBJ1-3	CASSLGNTIYF	TGTGCCAGCAGCCTCGGAAACACCATATATTTT
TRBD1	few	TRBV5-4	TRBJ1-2	CASSLRQGWDGYTF	TGTGCCAGCAGCTTACGACAGGGCTGGGATGGCTACACCTTC
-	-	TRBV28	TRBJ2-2	CASSLASGNGELFF	TGTGCCAGCAGTTTAGCCAGTGGCAACGGGGAGCTGTTTTTT
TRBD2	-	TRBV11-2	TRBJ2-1	CASSLDRAGGPYEQFF	TGTGCCAGCAGCTTAGATCGGGCGGGAGGGCCTTATGAGCAGTTCTTC
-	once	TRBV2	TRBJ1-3	CASSEAPVRGFSGNTIYF	TGTGCCAGCAGTGAAGCGCCCGTAAGAGGATTCTCTGGAAACACCATATATTTT
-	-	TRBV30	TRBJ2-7	CAWRSGGVDEQYF	TGTGCCTGGAGATCCGGGGGTGTCGACGAGCAGTACTTC
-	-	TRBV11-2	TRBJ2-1	CASSLVVSGNEQFF	TGTGCCAGCAGCTTGGTTGTTTCGGGCAATGAGCAGTTCTTC
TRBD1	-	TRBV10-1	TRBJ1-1	CASSTQGGTEAFF	TGCGCCAGCTCTACCCAGGGGGGCACTGAAGCTTTCTTT
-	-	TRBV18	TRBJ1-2	CASSPRSDGYTF	TGTGCCAGCTCACCAAGGAGTGATGGCTACACCTTC
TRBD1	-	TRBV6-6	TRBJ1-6	CASSRTAAGQGHSPLHF	TGTGCCAGCAGCCGAACCGCCGCGGGACAGGGGCATTCACCCCTCCACTTT
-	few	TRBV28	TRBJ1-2	CASSLRTHGYTF	TGTGCCAGCAGTTTGCGGACACATGGCTACACCTTC
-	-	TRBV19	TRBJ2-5	CASGTAGGAQETQYF	TGTGCCAGTGGGACGGCAGGCGGGGCCCAAGAGACCCAGTACTTC
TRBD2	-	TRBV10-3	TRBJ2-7	CAISDLLAVTYEQYF	TGTGCCATCAGTGACCTGCTAGCGGTGACCTACGAGCAGTACTTC
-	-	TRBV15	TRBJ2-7	CATSSDSYEQYF	TGTGCCACCAGCAGCGACTCTTACGAGCAGTACTTC
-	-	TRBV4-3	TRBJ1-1	CASSQQGRNTEAFF	TGCGCCAGCAGCCAACAGGGGAGGAACACTGAAGCTTTCTTT
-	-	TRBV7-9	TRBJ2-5	CASSFGAQETQYF	TGTGCCAGCAGCTTCGGAGCCCAAGAGACCCAGTACTTC
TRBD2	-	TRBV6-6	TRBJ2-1	CASNGGSHYNEQFF	TGTGCCAGCAACGGCGGGAGTCACTACAATGAGCAGTTCTTC
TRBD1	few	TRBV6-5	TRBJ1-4	CASRRQGGAEKLFF	TGTGCCAGCAGAAGACAGGGGGGGGCTGAAAAACTGTTTTTT
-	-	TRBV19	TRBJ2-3	CASSMWRESTDTQYF	TGTGCCAGTAGTATGTGGAGGGAAAGCACAGATACGCAGTATTTT
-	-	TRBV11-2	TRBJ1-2	CASSLRSGVGWYGYTF	TGTGCCAGCAGCTTAAGGTCCGGGGTCGGTTGGTATGGCTACACCTTC
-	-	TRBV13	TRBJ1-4	CASNNWSGRNEKLFF	TGTGCCAGCAACAACTGGTCAGGTCGGAATGAAAAACTGTTTTTT
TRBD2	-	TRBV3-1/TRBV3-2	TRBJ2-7	CASSHSSGGAYEQYF	TGTGCCAGCAGCCACTCTAGCGGGGGGGCCTACGAGCAGTACTTC
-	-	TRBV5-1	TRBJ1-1	CASSLTNREETEAFF	TGCGCCAGCAGCTTAACTAATAGGGAGGAGACTGAAGCTTTCTTT
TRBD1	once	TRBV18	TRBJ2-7	CASSPDRERGYEQYF	TGTGCCAGCTCACCCGACAGGGAGAGGGGATACGAGCAGTACTTC